This is a list of T cell receptor beta chains from one sample in a study of cytomegalovirus exposure and HLA in healthy donors. This table comes from immunoSEQ multiplex PCR, and its TCRdb copy is limited to in-frame clones, with some not included. The table gives under 120,000 clones; the top ten clones make up 0.55% to 0.6% of it. Sequencing used PBMCs. The receptors were gathered from a man aged 50-60 years in good health and CMV-seronegative. Both conserved end residues are part of each CDR3. Each record gives: V gene, D gene, J gene, CDR3 DNA, CDR3 protein. A D gene is named only where the DNA matches it firmly.

v_call: TRBV19; d_call: -; j_call: TRBJ1-5; cdr3_nt: TGTGCCAGTAGAGCCGACAGAGCTAGCAATCAGCCCCAGCATTTT; cdr3_aa: CASRADRASNQPQHF
v_call: TRBV7-2; d_call: -; j_call: TRBJ1-6; cdr3_nt: TGTGCCAGCAGCAATCAGGTCACGAGTTCACCCCTCCACTTT; cdr3_aa: CASSNQVTSSPLHF
v_call: TRBV7-8; d_call: -; j_call: TRBJ1-2; cdr3_nt: TGTGCCAGCAGCTCGGGGGTCGACTATGGCTACACCTTC; cdr3_aa: CASSSGVDYGYTF
v_call: TRBV5-6; d_call: -; j_call: TRBJ1-1; cdr3_nt: TGTGCCAGCAGCTCCGCTATAAGACAGTTTGAAGCTTTCTTT; cdr3_aa: CASSSAIRQFEAFF
v_call: TRBV7-2; d_call: -; j_call: TRBJ1-2; cdr3_nt: TGTGCCAGCAGCTGGGGCAGCGGGGCAGAATATGGCTACACCTTC; cdr3_aa: CASSWGSGAEYGYTF
v_call: TRBV18; d_call: -; j_call: TRBJ1-1; cdr3_nt: TGTGCCAGCTCACCAATCAGGGATACTGAAGCTTTCTTT; cdr3_aa: CASSPIRDTEAFF
v_call: TRBV10-3; d_call: -; j_call: TRBJ1-6; cdr3_nt: TGTGCCATCAGTGCAAGACAGAACTATAATTCACCCCTCCACTTT; cdr3_aa: CAISARQNYNSPLHF
v_call: TRBV7-2; d_call: TRBD1; j_call: TRBJ1-5; cdr3_nt: TGTGCCAGCAGCTACGGACAGGGGTTTCAGCCCCAGCATTTT; cdr3_aa: CASSYGQGFQPQHF
v_call: TRBV27; d_call: TRBD1; j_call: TRBJ1-1; cdr3_nt: TGTGCCAGCAGTATGGGACAGGGTTCATTTAGGGCTTTCTTT; cdr3_aa: CASSMGQGSFRAFF
v_call: TRBV7-8; d_call: -; j_call: TRBJ2-6; cdr3_nt: TGTGCCAGCAGCAAGATAGATACCGTGGTATTGGGGGCCAACGTCCTGACTTTC; cdr3_aa: CASSKIDTVVLGANVLTF
v_call: TRBV9; d_call: TRBD2; j_call: TRBJ2-5; cdr3_nt: TGTGCCAGCAGCGTAGGGAGTAGCGGGGGTTTTCAAGAGACCCAGTACTTC; cdr3_aa: CASSVGSSGGFQETQYF
v_call: TRBV9; d_call: TRBD2; j_call: TRBJ2-2; cdr3_nt: TGTGCCACCCATAGCGGGAGTGCGAACACCGGGGAGCTGTTTTTT; cdr3_aa: CATHSGSANTGELFF
v_call: TRBV7-6; d_call: TRBD1; j_call: TRBJ1-2; cdr3_nt: TGTGCCAGCAGCCGAACCGGGACAGGGGTCACTGGCTACACCTTC; cdr3_aa: CASSRTGTGVTGYTF
v_call: TRBV25-1; d_call: -; j_call: TRBJ1-4; cdr3_nt: TGTGCCAGCAGTGAATGGGTGGGGGGACCCACTAATGAAAAACTGTTTTTT; cdr3_aa: CASSEWVGGPTNEKLFF
v_call: TRBV7-7; d_call: -; j_call: TRBJ1-5; cdr3_nt: TGTGCTAGCAGCTTAGGACTCAATCAGCCCCAGCATTTT; cdr3_aa: CASSLGLNQPQHF
v_call: TRBV19; d_call: TRBD1; j_call: TRBJ1-5; cdr3_nt: TGTGCCAGTAGTAGGGACAGTAGTTATAGCAATCAGCCCCAGCATTTT; cdr3_aa: CASSRDSSYSNQPQHF
v_call: TRBV7-9; d_call: TRBD2; j_call: TRBJ2-5; cdr3_nt: TGTGCCAGCAGCCCCATCGGGGGGACTAGCGCCGAGGGGACCCAGTACTTC; cdr3_aa: CASSPIGGTSAEGTQYF
v_call: TRBV4-2; d_call: -; j_call: TRBJ2-2; cdr3_nt: TGTGCCAGCAGCCAAGAGCGGGCGGGTGCGAACACCGGGGAGCTGTTTTTT; cdr3_aa: CASSQERAGANTGELFF
v_call: TRBV6-5; d_call: -; j_call: TRBJ1-1; cdr3_nt: TGTGCCAGCAGTTACCGGACAGTCAACACTGAAGCTTTCTTT; cdr3_aa: CASSYRTVNTEAFF
v_call: TRBV4-3; d_call: TRBD1; j_call: TRBJ1-2; cdr3_nt: TGCGCCAGCAGCCAATTGGACAGGGAAAATTTCTATGGCTACACCTTC; cdr3_aa: CASSQLDRENFYGYTF
v_call: TRBV7-9; d_call: TRBD1; j_call: TRBJ2-7; cdr3_nt: TGTGCCAGCAGCCGGACAGGCTACGAGCAGTACTTC; cdr3_aa: CASSRTGYEQYF
v_call: TRBV6-5; d_call: -; j_call: TRBJ2-7; cdr3_nt: TGTGCCAGCAGTGGGGGGGCAGTCTCCTACGAGCAGTACTTC; cdr3_aa: CASSGGAVSYEQYF
v_call: TRBV6-5; d_call: -; j_call: TRBJ2-1; cdr3_nt: TGTGCCAGCAGGGACAGCTCCTACAATGAGCAGTTCTTC; cdr3_aa: CASRDSSYNEQFF
v_call: TRBV7-9; d_call: TRBD2; j_call: TRBJ2-7; cdr3_nt: TGTGCCAGCAGCGTGCTAAGCGGGGCCACCTACGAGCAGTACTTC; cdr3_aa: CASSVLSGATYEQYF
v_call: TRBV5-5; d_call: -; j_call: TRBJ1-5; cdr3_nt: TGTGCCAGCAGCTTGGATGAGGGAAGTGCTCAGCCCCAGCATTTT; cdr3_aa: CASSLDEGSAQPQHF
v_call: TRBV6-1; d_call: -; j_call: TRBJ1-2; cdr3_nt: TGTGCCAGCAGTGAAAGACAGAATAACTATGGCTACACCTTC; cdr3_aa: CASSERQNNYGYTF
v_call: TRBV2; d_call: -; j_call: TRBJ1-1; cdr3_nt: TGTGCCAGCAGGACAGAGTATGCTGAAGCTTTCTTT; cdr3_aa: CASRTEYAEAFF
v_call: TRBV2; d_call: -; j_call: TRBJ1-1; cdr3_nt: TGTGCCAGCATCCCCGGGGGAGCCATGGGCACTGAAGCTTTCTTT; cdr3_aa: CASIPGGAMGTEAFF
v_call: TRBV29-1; d_call: TRBD1; j_call: TRBJ1-1; cdr3_nt: TGCAGCGTTGACGGGACAGGGACTATGAACACTGAAGCTTTCTTT; cdr3_aa: CSVDGTGTMNTEAFF
v_call: TRBV5-1; d_call: TRBD2; j_call: TRBJ2-5; cdr3_nt: TGCGCCAGCAGCCGGGGGGTCGGCGGATCGTACCAAGAGACCCAGTACTTC; cdr3_aa: CASSRGVGGSYQETQYF
v_call: TRBV5-1; d_call: -; j_call: TRBJ2-1; cdr3_nt: TGCGCCAGCAGCGTTAGCGGCAACTCCTACAATGAGCAGTTCTTC; cdr3_aa: CASSVSGNSYNEQFF
v_call: TRBV4-3; d_call: TRBD2; j_call: TRBJ2-1; cdr3_nt: TGCGCCAGCAGCCAAGACGGGCTAGCGGCATACAATGAGCAGTTCTTC; cdr3_aa: CASSQDGLAAYNEQFF
v_call: TRBV6-1; d_call: TRBD2; j_call: TRBJ2-7; cdr3_nt: TGTGCCAGCAGTGAAGGCCAGGCAGGGACTAGCCGGCACTCCTACGAGCAGTACTTC; cdr3_aa: CASSEGQAGTSRHSYEQYF
v_call: TRBV13; d_call: TRBD1; j_call: TRBJ2-7; cdr3_nt: TGTGCCAGCAGCGACCGGGACAGGGCACCCTACGAGCAGTACTTC; cdr3_aa: CASSDRDRAPYEQYF
v_call: TRBV9; d_call: -; j_call: TRBJ2-1; cdr3_nt: TGTGCCAGCAGCGACAGTACCTACAATGAGCAGTTCTTC; cdr3_aa: CASSDSTYNEQFF
v_call: TRBV15; d_call: -; j_call: TRBJ2-5; cdr3_nt: TGTGCCACCAGCAGAGGGGCCGGACAGCTCGCCCAAGAGACCCAGTACTTC; cdr3_aa: CATSRGAGQLAQETQYF
v_call: TRBV4-3; d_call: TRBD1; j_call: TRBJ1-2; cdr3_nt: TGCGCCAGCAGCCAAGAGACAGGGGGCTTCTACTATGGCTACACCTTC; cdr3_aa: CASSQETGGFYYGYTF
v_call: TRBV19; d_call: TRBD1; j_call: TRBJ2-6; cdr3_nt: TGTGCCAGTACTCCCAGGACAGGGTCTTCCTCTGGGGCCAACGTCCTGACTTTC; cdr3_aa: CASTPRTGSSSGANVLTF
v_call: TRBV18; d_call: -; j_call: TRBJ1-3; cdr3_nt: TGTGCCAGCTCACCCCCGGGACAAGAAGGAAACACCATATATTTT; cdr3_aa: CASSPPGQEGNTIYF